This record concerns one T cell receptor (beta chain) sequence. The source of the sample is a study of cytomegalovirus exposure and HLA in healthy donors. Study details: Falling in the Caucasian-associated ancestry cluster were 81% of approximately 410 genotyped donors.

Primers for the PCR totalled 60 Vbeta and 13 Jbeta. Data came from immunoSEQ multiplex PCR; TCRdb stores just in-frame clones and leaves some out. Of around 150,000 clones in the sample, approximately 87% are singletons; the top ten hold approximately 4.7%. Trimming took 6 bases from V and 1 from J; bases not matched to a gene: 6. Germline V gene lookup returns CDR1 MDHEN and CDR2 SYDVKM. This CDR3 is 14 amino acids long. Sequencing input: PBMCs. The chain joins TRBV28 to TRBJ2-7, with 7 bases identical to TRBD1. The receptor was derived from a woman in her twenties or thirties in good health and CMV-seronegative. The chain's CDR3 is CASSHRGRSYEQYF. CDR3 coding DNA: TGTGCCAGCAGCCACAGGGGCCGGTCCTACGAGCAGTACTTC.